This entry lists 4 T cell receptor beta chains sequenced from one sample in a study of shared T cell receptors in the human thymus. Clones were sequenced by immunoSEQ multiplex PCR, and TCRdb holds only the in-frame ones, with some missing. The sample has 700,000 or so clones, approximately 83% seen once; the top ten hold roughly 0.01%. A further study also used this sample, focusing on human thymus T cells.

Sequenced input: thymocytes. The source is a girl younger than two with a congenital heart defect.

The chain has TRBV5-4 and TRBJ2-3; D is perhaps TRBD2 (6 bases). Trimming shortened V by 2 bases and J by 9 bases, and 25 bases separated the two germline ends. The CDR3 length is 17 residues. The V gene's germline CDR1 is SGHNT and CDR2 YYREEE (reference sequence). CDR3 DNA sequence: TGTGCCAGCAGCTTCTCTGGGGAAGGGTGGGGAGGAGACACGCAGTATTTT. This encodes CASSFSGEGWGGDTQYF.

The chain is built from TRBV4-1 and TRBJ1-2; D gene uncertain. CDR3 size: 19 residues. Germline V CDR1 and CDR2: MGHRA, YSYEKL. Trimming stripped 1 base from V and 2 bases from J, with 23 bases between. CDR3 amino acids: CASSQVARNSRNPNYGYTF. CDR3 coding DNA: TGCGCCAGCAGCCAAGTTGCCCGGAACAGCCGGAATCCAAACTATGGCTACACCTTC.

This chain connects TRBV30 to TRBJ1-2, with D possibly TRBD1 on 5 matching bases. The ends were cut back, 0 bases at V and 0 bases at J, with 8 bases in the middle. Per germline, CDR1 GTSNPN and CDR2 SVGIG (reference sequence). The CDR3 totals 14 residues. This chain's CDR3 is CAWSVEGANYGYTF. Written as DNA, the CDR3 is TGTGCCTGGAGTGTGGAAGGGGCTAACTATGGCTACACCTTC.

This rearrangement joins TRBV5-1 to TRBJ1-1; TRBD1 is a possible D gene (6 bases). Trimming took 0 bases from V and 7 from J, leaving 7 bases between them. CDR3 size: 12 residues. The germline V gene encodes CDR1 SGHRS and CDR2 YFSETQ. The CDR3 DNA reads TGCGCCAGCAGCTTGGAGGGGGATGAAGCTTTCTTT. Translated: CASSLEGDEAFF.